Below are 4 T cell receptor beta chains sequenced from a single sample in a study of blood T cell repertoires in COVID-19 (dated by TCRdb to 2018 to 2021). Receptors were amplified or captured by the immunoSEQ multiplex PCR assay. Entries here come from immuneACCESS through TCRdb and include only in-frame sequences with V and J called. Some clones fail to appear in such tables; in the studies checked, an unresolved V gene covers under half of the shortfall, and the cause of the remainder is unknown. Here the sample has more than 300,000 clones; about four fifths occur a single time. Roughly 1.1% of the sample belongs to the ten largest clones. Material: peripheral blood. Receptor source: a woman aged 50 to 65 with acute or convalescent COVID-19.

The rearrangement uses TRBV6-1 and TRBJ2-1, with TRBD1 matching over 8 bases. The germline gives CDR1 MNHNS, CDR2 SASEGT. This CDR3 has 15 residues. V gave up 3 bases and J gave up 5 bases; unmatched junction bases: 6. CDR3 in DNA: TGTGCCAGCAGTGACAGGGGGCGGACAGACAATGAGCAGTTCTTC. This sequence encodes CASSDRGRTDNEQFF.

This clone was seen only a few times. The chain combines TRBV6-5 with TRBJ2-1; 8 nucleotides match TRBD2. After removal of 11 bases from V and 3 bases from J, the junction contained 6 bases not matched to a gene. The CDR3 has 13 residues. Germline V gene sequence: CDR1 MNHEY, CDR2 SVGAGI. CDR3 in DNA: TGTGCCCTTACTAGCGGCCTCTACAATGAGCAGTTCTTC. Its protein product is CALTSGLYNEQFF.

The chain links TRBV5-4 to TRBJ2-3; TRBD2 is a possible D gene (6 bases). V lost 0 bases to trimming and J lost 1 base, with 9 bases between them. Germline CDR1 and CDR2: SGHNT and YYREEE (reference sequence). This CDR3 region has 15 residues. The CDR3 nucleotides are TGTGCCAGCAGCTTGGGGGGGGTGGGCACAGATACGCAGTATTTT. Residues: CASSLGGVGTDTQYF.

This chain uses TRBV5-1 with TRBJ2-5, with a weak D call TRBD2 (6 bases). Trimming stripped 3 bases from V and 5 bases from J, with 14 bases between. Germline lookup yields CDR1 SGHRS and CDR2 YFSETQ. The CDR3 consists of 14 residues. CDR3 sequence: CASSSGTAGETQYF. The DNA for the CDR3 is TGCGCCAGCAGCTCGGGGACGGCGGGGGAGACCCAGTACTTC.